The 17 T cell receptor beta chains presented below share a single source sample, sequenced in a study of T cell changes during pregnancy in multiple sclerosis. Using immunoSEQ multiplex PCR, the repertoire was profiled, and TCRdb retains in-frame clones only, with some absent. The top ten clones hold roughly 2% of a sample with 55,000 to 75,000 clones, 91% of them seen once. Sequenced material: peripheral blood, taken in the third trimester of pregnancy. These receptors all stem from a female donor in good health, enrolled as a control in a pregnancy study.

This chain connects TRBV19 to TRBJ1-1; D uncertain. Germline values: CDR1 LNHDA, CDR2 SQIVND (reference sequence). Trimming cost V 3 bases and J 5 bases, with 10 bases left between them. CDR3 length: 13 residues. As DNA, the CDR3 is TGTGCCAGTAGTATTTGGTCACGGACTGAAGCTTTCTTT. This gives the protein CASSIWSRTEAFF.

The rearrangement uses TRBV28 and TRBJ2-4, with unresolved D. From germline, CDR1 is MDHEN and CDR2 SYDVKM. The CDR3 loop spans 15 amino acids. Trimming shortened V by 7 bases and J by 0 bases, and 13 bases separated the two germline ends. The CDR3, as DNA: TGTGCCAGCAATTCGCCGACTCTAGCCAAAAACATTCAGTACTTC. It yields the protein CASNSPTLAKNIQYF.

This clone was detected only once. This chain connects TRBV5-8 to TRBJ2-7; 7 bases are a match to TRBD2. Looked up from germline, CDR1 is SGHTS and CDR2 is YDEGEE. This CDR3 contains 15 residues. Trimming at V came to 0 bases and at J to 9 bases, leaving 12 bases not matched to a gene. CDR3 sequence reads: CASSLGTRGWGGQYF. The CDR3 DNA is TGTGCCAGCAGCTTGGGGACGAGAGGATGGGGGGGGCAGTACTTC.

This sequence joins TRBV7-9 and TRBJ2-7; 8 nucleotides match TRBD1. The V segment lost 4 bases and the J segment 5 bases; nucleotides outside the gene matches: 16. The CDR3 contains 17 residues. The V gene's germline CDR1 is SEHNR and CDR2 FQNEAQ (reference sequence). The CDR3 nucleotides are TGTGCCAGCAGCTCCCCGGACAGGGCGCACTCCTATCACGAGCAGTACTTC. Its protein is CASSSPDRAHSYHEQYF.

V and J are TRBV9 and TRBJ2-1, with 14 bases fitting TRBD2. Looked up from germline, CDR1 is SGDLS and CDR2 is YYNGEE. The CDR3 is made up of 17 amino acids. J lost 10 bases, V lost 0 bases, and 9 bases had no gene match. This chain's CDR3 is CASSVGIGTSGRGEQFF. CDR3 coding DNA: TGTGCCAGCAGCGTAGGTATAGGGACTAGCGGGAGAGGGGAGCAGTTCTTC.

The chain is built from TRBV29-1 and TRBJ2-2; TRBD2 is a possible D gene (6 bases). The CDR3 covers 14 residues. Germline-derived CDR1 and CDR2 are SQVTM and ANQGSEA. Deletions cut 3 bases from V and 5 bases from J, with 13 bases between. The DNA of the CDR3 is TGCAGCGTTGAGGCTAGCGTGATAACCGGGGAGCTGTTTTTT. As protein: CSVEASVITGELFF.

The chain has TRBV29-1 and TRBJ1-1; D uncertain. CDR3 length: 12 residues. V was cut by 0 bases and J by 6 bases, with 8 bases left in between. CDR1 is SQVTM and CDR2 is ANQGSEA in the germline V gene. CDR3 coding DNA: TGCAGCGTTGAAGAGTTCCTCGCTGAAGCTTTCTTT. The encoded protein is CSVEEFLAEAFF.

Only a few counts were recorded for this clone. V usage is TRBV6-4 and J usage is TRBJ2-6; TRBD2 matches at 7 bases. The length of the CDR3 is 16 residues. The germline V gene has CDR1 MRHNA and CDR2 SNTAGT. Trimming cost V 0 bases and J 2 bases; bases outside gene matches: 1. CDR3 bases: TGTGCCAGCAGTGACTCGGGGGGGGCTGGGGCCAACGTCCTGACTTTC. Its translation is CASSDSGGAGANVLTF.

The rearrangement links TRBV18 to TRBJ1-4; 9 bases match TRBD1. Germline values: CDR1 KGHSH, CDR2 LQKENI. This CDR3 contains 15 residues. Trimming removed 0 bases from V and 7 bases from J; junction bases left unmatched: 3. The CDR3 DNA reads as TGTGCCAGCTCACCACCGGGACAGGGTTCTGAAAAACTGTTTTTT. This codes for CASSPPGQGSEKLFF.

A word on this clone: At one boundary the junction diverges from the germline segment, which might be a read error. The V and J genes are TRBV7-9 and TRBJ2-1, with TRBD1 matching over 7 bases. Germline assignment: CDR1 SEHNR and CDR2 FQNEAQ (reference sequence). The CDR3 contains 14 residues. The CDR3 region is CASSLGGKVDEQFF. The CDR3 coding sequence is TGTGCCAGCAGTTTAGGGGGCAAGGTCGATGAGCAGTTCTTC.

V is TRBV21-1 and J is TRBJ2-2; TRBD2 is the table's D call and was not checked against the DNA. TRBV21-1 counts as a pseudogene. The CDR3 loop spans 16 amino acids. The CDR3: CASSRLAGGNTGELFF. CDR3 in DNA: TGTGCCAGCAGCAGATTAGCGGGGGGTAACACCGGGGAGCTGTTTTTT.

In this sample, this clone turned up once. The chain combines TRBV5-1 with TRBJ2-2; TRBD1 matches 7 bases. Germline V gene lookup returns CDR1 SGHRS and CDR2 YFSETQ. The CDR3 totals 15 residues. J lost 6 bases, V lost 5 bases, and 10 bases had no gene match. CDR3 DNA: TGCGCCAGCAGTTCCAGACAGGGTGTACCCGGGGAGCTGTTTTTT. Translated: CASSSRQGVPGELFF.

The genes are TRBV4-1 and TRBJ2-3; TRBD2 agrees at 8 bases. J lost 4 bases, V lost 0 bases, and 6 bases had no gene match. The CDR3 is made up of 16 amino acids. CDR1 is MGHRA, CDR2 YSYEKL, per germline. The CDR3 DNA is TGCGCCAGCAGCCAAGATCCTGGTAGCGGGGCAGATACGCAGTATTTT. This encodes CASSQDPGSGADTQYF.

This chain uses TRBV7-8 with TRBJ1-2; D call uncertain. Trimming stripped 7 bases from V and 6 bases from J, with 18 bases between. CDR1 is SGHVS and CDR2 is FQNEAQ in the germline V gene. This CDR3 is 14 amino acids long. The CDR3 DNA is TGTGCCAGCACAAGCGGTTTGCGGACCGATGGCTACACCTTC. As protein: CASTSGLRTDGYTF. Variable domain in full (rest from reference TRBV7-8 and TRBJ1-2): GAGVSQSPRYKVAKRGQDVALRCDPISGHVSLFWYQQALGQGPEFLTYFQNEAQLDKSGLPSDRFFAERPEGSVSTLKIQRTQQEDSAVYLCASTSGLRTDGYTFGSGTRLTVV.

The rearrangement joins TRBV4-2 to TRBJ2-1, with TRBD2 identical over 14 bases. The CDR3 contains 16 residues. Per germline, CDR1 LGHNA and CDR2 YNFKEQ. J was trimmed by 9 bases and V by 5 bases; bases with no gene match: 9. The CDR3 reads CASSIRLAGGPTEQFF. The CDR3 nucleotides are TGTGCCAGCAGCATCCGACTAGCGGGAGGGCCGACTGAGCAGTTCTTC.

This sequence joins TRBV19 and TRBJ2-7, with TRBD1 matching over 9 bases. The CDR3 extends over 13 amino acids. V was clipped by 6 bases and J by 7 bases; unmatched bases: 7. Looked up from germline, CDR1 is LNHDA and CDR2 is SQIVND (reference sequence). CDR3 DNA: TGTGCCAGTAGCGCACAGGGGGCGCGGGAGCAGTACTTC. Protein product: CASSAQGAREQYF. Full variable domain (outside the CDR3, taken from reference TRBV19 and TRBJ2-7): DGGITQSPKYLFRKEGQNVTLSCEQNLNHDAMYWYRQDPGQGLRLIYYSQIVNDFQKGDIAEGYSVSREKKESFPLTVTSAQKNPTAFYLCASSAQGAREQYFGPGTRLTVT.

The V gene is TRBV7-2, the J gene TRBJ2-1, with TRBD2 as a possible D gene (6 bases). Germline CDR1 is SGHTA and CDR2 is FQGNSA. V gave up 0 bases and J gave up 8 bases, with 14 bases separating them. The CDR3 contains 15 residues. CDR3 DNA: TGTGCCAGCAGCTTAGCGACACTCTCGGGGGATGAGCAGTTCTTC. It yields the protein CASSLATLSGDEQFF.